The sequence of this TCR beta chain was determined in a study of T cell responses to AZD1222 COVID-19 vaccine. For this clone: Its antigen remains unknown.

Study outcomes and limitations: Nearly half of spike-specific TCRs reportedly target variant regions that are unmutated in the B.1.351 and B.1.1.7 variants. Repertoire sampling occurred only after the peak T cell response. Baseline seropositivity occurred in only six or seven AZD1222 recipients.

Trimming removed 5 bases from V and 3 bases from J, with 8 bases in between. This CDR3 spans 12 amino acids. Germline V gene data show CDR1 as ENHRY and CDR2 as SYGVKD. Repertoires were generated with immunoSEQ multiplex PCR, while TCRdb's copy carries only in-frame clones and drops some. This table has 200,000 to 250,000 clones, about 93% appearing once. The sequences come from peripheral blood, collected on day 0 of MenACWY control vaccination. J is TRBJ2-7 and V is TRBV10-3; D is unresolved. The receptor was derived from an adult in good health. Written as DNA, the CDR3 is TGTGCCATCAGTCCAAAGAACTACGAGCAGTACTTC. Its protein is CAISPKNYEQYF.